This record covers a single T cell receptor beta chain. Its antigen is undetermined. A sample-barcoded 5' primer and a J-beta primer mix were used in a second PCR of roughly 7 to 12 cycles. TCRdb itself ran the 5' RACE reads through MiXCR, one entry per CDR3 protein. The sample yields about 640,000 distinct CDR3 sequences, approximately 50% seen once. The CDR3 is 14 residues long. V was shortened by 5 bases and J by 3 bases, with 14 bases between the two germline ends. From germline, CDR1 is MNHEY and CDR2 SMNVEV (reference sequence). This sample is drawn from a study of blood T cells in healthy people across ages. Study results and caveats: It was held that the diversity estimates obtained from one million T cells were underestimates.

The chain recombines TRBV27 with TRBJ2-7, with a weak D call TRBD2 (5 bases). The sample was blood. The receptor's source is a man aged 55 to 69 in good health. The CDR3, as DNA: TGTGCCAGCAGTCCGGGGAACCGTCTCTACGAGCAGTACTTC. Encoded protein: CASSPGNRLYEQYF.